This T cell receptor (beta chain) was recorded in a study of human T cells and chemical hapten exposure. The overall study: Upper inner arm skin measuring roughly 2 cm by roughly 2 cm received 2% DPC for sensitization. Small discrepancies in pooled library volume mainly accounted for the varying TCR yields per sample. Overall study results and limits: Relative to controls, expanded TCRs formed significantly more large CDR3 similarity clusters.

CDR3 length: 14 residues. Germline CDR1 is LGHDT and CDR2 is YNNKEL (reference sequence). V was clipped by 3 bases and J by 1 base, with 9 bases between them. Worth noting for this clonotype: Its target is unknown.

The time point: patch test 1, 2 weeks after DPC sensitization. Treatment of the sample: therapeutic diphenylcyclopropenone sensitization with weekly scalp DPC. Original analysis: The number of TCRs in each sample had a median of about 100,000 and spanned roughly 23,224 to 700,000. One entry per CDR3 protein results from TCRdb running MiXCR on the RACE reads. The V and J calls reflect TCRdb's pipeline rather than the authors' work. The data contain 70,000 to 100,000 distinct CDR3 sequences, 6% to 9% of them singletons. The material was whole blood, obtained in connection with sensitization to the hapten diphenylcyclopropenone (DPC). The V call is TRBV3-1, the J call TRBJ1-1; perhaps TRBD1 as D (5 bases). The receptor's source is a woman in her 30s with alopecia areata. Some clones in this sample may be carry-over from other donors' samples. The CDR3 DNA reads TGTGCCAGCAGCCAGGCCGACAGGAACACTGAAGCTTTCTTT. This sequence encodes CASSQADRNTEAFF. Variable domain in full (rest from reference TRBV3-1 and TRBJ1-1): DTAVSQTPKYLVTQMGNDKSIKCEQNLGHDTMYWYKQDSKKFLKIMFSYNNKELIINETVPNRFSPKSPDKAHLNLHINSLELGDSAVYFCASSQADRNTEAFFGQGTRLTVV.